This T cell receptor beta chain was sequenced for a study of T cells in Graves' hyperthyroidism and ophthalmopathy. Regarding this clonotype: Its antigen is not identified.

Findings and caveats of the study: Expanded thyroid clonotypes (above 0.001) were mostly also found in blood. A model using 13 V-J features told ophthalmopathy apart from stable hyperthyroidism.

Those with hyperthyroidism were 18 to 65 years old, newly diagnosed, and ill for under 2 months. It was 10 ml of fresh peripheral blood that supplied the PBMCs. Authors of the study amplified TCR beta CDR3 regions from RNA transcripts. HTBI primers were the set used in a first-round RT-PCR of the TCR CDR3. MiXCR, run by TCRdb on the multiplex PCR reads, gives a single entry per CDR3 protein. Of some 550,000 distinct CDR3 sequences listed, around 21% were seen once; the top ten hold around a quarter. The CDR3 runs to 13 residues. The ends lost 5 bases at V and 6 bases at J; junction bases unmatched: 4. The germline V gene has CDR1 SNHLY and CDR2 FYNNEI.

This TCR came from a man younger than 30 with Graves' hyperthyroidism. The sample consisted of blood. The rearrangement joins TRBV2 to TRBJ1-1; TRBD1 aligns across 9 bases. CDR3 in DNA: TGTGCCAGCAGTTGGACAGGGGATTCTGAAGCTTTCTTT. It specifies CASSWTGDSEAFF.